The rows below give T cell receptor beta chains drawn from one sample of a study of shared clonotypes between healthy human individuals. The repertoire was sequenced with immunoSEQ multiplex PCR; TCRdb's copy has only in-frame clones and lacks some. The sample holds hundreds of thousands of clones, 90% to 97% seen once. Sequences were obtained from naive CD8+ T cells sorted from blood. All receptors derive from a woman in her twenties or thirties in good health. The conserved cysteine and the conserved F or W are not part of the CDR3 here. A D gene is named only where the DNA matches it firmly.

ASTLSSGQGQNEQF	TRBV9	TRBJ2-1	TRBD1
ASSSGPFVYEQY	TRBV5-6	TRBJ2-7	-
ASNSRKFTTGANVLT	TRBV28	TRBJ2-6	-
ASSPGQGAWYGYT	TRBV27	TRBJ1-2	TRBD1
ASSDRHYEQY	TRBV2	TRBJ2-7	-
ASCGLAGEQY	TRBV27	TRBJ2-7	TRBD2
ACNTGGPQPQH	TRBV30	TRBJ1-5	TRBD1
ASSIVLDYEQY	TRBV19	-	-
ASSFPLEEDTQY	TRBV7-7	TRBJ2-3	-
ATSRVGVTDTQY	TRBV15	TRBJ2-3	-
ASSKGLVDGPGGQETQY	TRBV10-1	TRBJ2-5	TRBD2
ASSLGIAGLHNEQF	TRBV27	TRBJ2-1	-
ASSESLARETQY	TRBV11-2	TRBJ2-5	-
ASGTVRHFSSWVYEQF	TRBV28	TRBJ2-1	-
ASSSHNRGLVENEQF	TRBV13	TRBJ2-1	TRBD1
ASRPDRTGLFDEQF	TRBV28	TRBJ2-1	TRBD1
ASSYSPGQGSGELF	TRBV6-5	TRBJ2-2	TRBD1
ASSLRGALQGEETQY	TRBV27	TRBJ2-5	-
ASKRNWDRGYNEQF	TRBV27	TRBJ2-1	TRBD1
ASSLPYSGMRF	TRBV27	TRBJ2-1	TRBD2
ASSQSGSSYEQY	TRBV5-4	TRBJ2-7	-
ASTDFYSGNTIY	TRBV2	TRBJ1-3	-
ASSLSGGYEQY	TRBV7-6	TRBJ2-7	TRBD2
ASSPGQKFNQPQH	TRBV6-6	TRBJ1-5	TRBD1
ASSQVLAANNEQF	TRBV4-1	TRBJ2-1	TRBD2
ASMEYGTEAF	TRBV6-5	TRBJ1-1	-